Given below is one T cell receptor beta chain in context. What it recognizes is unknown. As for treatment: around 19 received Ad26.COV2.S at low or high dose, single or two shots; about 5 received placebo; per-sample allocation not given. Repertoires come from day 63 after the first vaccine or placebo injection. This sample is part of a study of Ad26.COV2.S vaccination and SARS-CoV-2 variants. Study-level points and caveats: Non-spike TCR breadth showed similarity between vaccine and placebo recipients.

Germline V lookup: CDR1 MNHEY, CDR2 SMNVEV (reference sequence). CDR3 length: 14 residues. J lost 4 bases, V lost 6 bases, and 8 bases had no gene match. This table comes from immunoSEQ multiplex PCR, and its TCRdb copy is limited to in-frame clones, with some not included. Here the sample spans 440,000 or so clones, less than 95% being singletons. The starting material was peripheral blood, obtained in a trial of Ad26.COV2.S vaccine versus placebo. The clonotype was recovered from a person aged 18 to 59 who received the Ad26.COV2.S COVID-19 vaccine or a placebo. This rearrangement joins TRBV27 to TRBJ2-5, with TRBD2 identical over 7 bases. CDR3 DNA: TGTGCCAGCAGCCTAGGGACGGGGGGAGAGACCCAGTACTTC. It encodes CASSLGTGGETQYF.